These 5 T cell receptor beta chains share one sample of origin, sequenced in a study of cytomegalovirus exposure and HLA in healthy donors. Primers for the PCR totalled 60 Vbeta and 13 Jbeta. Repertoires were generated with immunoSEQ multiplex PCR, while TCRdb's copy carries only in-frame clones and drops some. The sample shows approximately 42,000 clones, about 84% of them seen only once. Sequencing input: PBMCs. Every receptor here comes from a man aged 50 or older in good health and CMV-seronegative.

This clone was detected only once. V and J are TRBV4-1 and TRBJ1-1; D unclear. In germline, CDR1 is MGHRA, CDR2 YSYEKL. V dropped 1 base and J dropped 7 bases, with 7 bases sitting between them. The CDR3 covers 12 residues. CDR3 residues: CASSQGGSEAFF. CDR3 coding DNA: TGCGCCAGCAGCCAAGGAGGGAGTGAAGCTTTCTTT.

This rearrangement joins TRBV9 to TRBJ2-5, with a tentative D call TRBD2 (5 bases). CDR3 length: 16 amino acids. Per germline, CDR1 SGDLS and CDR2 YYNGEE. V shed 0 bases and J shed 0 bases, with 12 bases lying between them. The CDR3 bases are TGTGCCAGCAGCGTAGGCAGCGGAGGTTACCAAGAGACCCAGTACTTC. This gives the protein CASSVGSGGYQETQYF.

The rearrangement uses TRBV9 and TRBJ2-1, with 10 bases identical to TRBD1. The CDR3 is 20 amino acids. The V and J ends lost 4 bases and 1 base, in that order; junction bases with no gene match: 17. From germline, CDR1 is SGDLS and CDR2 YYNGEE. The CDR3 spells CASSPPGQGFILWSYNEQFF. CDR3 DNA: TGTGCCAGCAGCCCACCGGGACAGGGGTTTATATTATGGTCCTACAATGAGCAGTTCTTC. Complete variable domain (other parts from reference TRBV9 and TRBJ2-1): DSGVTQTPKHLITATGQRVTLRCSPRSGDLSVYWYQQSLDQGLQFLIQYYNGEERAKGNILERFSAQQFPDLHSELNLSSLELGDSALYFCASSPPGQGFILWSYNEQFFGPGTRLTVL.

The V gene is TRBV2, the J gene TRBJ2-7, with TRBD2 matching over 7 bases. CDR3 length: 13 amino acids. J was trimmed by 6 bases and V by 4 bases; bases with no gene match: 6. Germline V gene lookup returns CDR1 SNHLY and CDR2 FYNNEI. The CDR3 is CASSGTPGGEQYF. CDR3 bases: TGTGCCAGCAGTGGTACCCCGGGGGGCGAGCAGTACTTC.

V is TRBV28 and J is TRBJ2-2; 7 bases fit TRBD1. The germline V gene encodes CDR1 MDHEN and CDR2 SYDVKM. The V gene end was trimmed by 5 bases and the J gene end by 1 base; junction bases not matched to a gene: 7. This CDR3 is built from 16 residues. In DNA form, the CDR3 reads TGTGCCAGCAGTATTCTGGGGGACAGGAACACCGGGGAGCTGTTTTTT. Encoded protein: CASSILGDRNTGELFF.